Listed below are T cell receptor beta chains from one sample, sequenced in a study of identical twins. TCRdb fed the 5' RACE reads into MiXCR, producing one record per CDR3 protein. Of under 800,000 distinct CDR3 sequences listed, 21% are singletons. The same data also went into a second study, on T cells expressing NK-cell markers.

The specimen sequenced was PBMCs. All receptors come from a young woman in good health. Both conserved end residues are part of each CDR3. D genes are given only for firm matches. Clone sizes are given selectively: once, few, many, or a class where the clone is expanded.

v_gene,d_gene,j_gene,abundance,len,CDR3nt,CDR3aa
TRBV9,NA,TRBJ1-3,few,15,TGTGCCAGCAGCGTAGTTGGAGGAGATGGAAACACCATATATTTT,CASSVVGGDGNTIYF
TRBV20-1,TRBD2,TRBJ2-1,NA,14,TGCAGTGCTAGAGGAGCGGGAGGGCCCAATGAGCAGTTCTTC,CSARGAGGPNEQFF
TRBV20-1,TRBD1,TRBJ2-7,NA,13,TGCAGTGCTAGAGTAGGGGACAGCTACGAGCAGTACTTC,CSARVGDSYEQYF
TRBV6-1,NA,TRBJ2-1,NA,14,TGTGCCAGCAGCCCCCAGGGCGCGGAGGATGAGCAGTTCTTC,CASSPQGAEDEQFF
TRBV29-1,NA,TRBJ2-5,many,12,TGCAGCGTTGAAAGGTACCTCGAGGGCCAGTACTTC,CSVERYLEGQYF
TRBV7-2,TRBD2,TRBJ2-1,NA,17,TGTGCCAGCAGCCCTAACCGACTAGCGGGAGTCAGGGATGAGCAGTTCTTC,CASSPNRLAGVRDEQFF
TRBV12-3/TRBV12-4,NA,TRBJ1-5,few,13,TGTGCCAGCAGGCGGGACGGCAATCAGCCCCAGCATTTT,CASRRDGNQPQHF
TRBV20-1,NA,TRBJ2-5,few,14,TGCAGTGCTACCCTGGGACCCCCTAGGGGCACCCAGTACTTC,CSATLGPPRGTQYF
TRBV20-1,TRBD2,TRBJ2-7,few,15,TGCAGTGCTAGAGATACTGTAGCGGGAGGTAGCGAGCAGTACTTC,CSARDTVAGGSEQYF
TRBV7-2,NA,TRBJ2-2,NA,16,TGTGCCAGCAGCTTATGGGGTAGCGCGAACACCGGGGAGCTGTTTTTT,CASSLWGSANTGELFF
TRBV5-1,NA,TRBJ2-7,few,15,TGCGCCAGCAGTTTTGTAATGACAGGTTCCTACGAGCAGTACTTC,CASSFVMTGSYEQYF